A single sample is the source of the 20 T cell receptor beta chains below, sequenced in a study of T cells after yellow fever vaccination. TCRdb fed the 5' RACE reads into MiXCR, producing one record per CDR3 protein. This table has some 120,000 distinct CDR3 sequences, nearly 7.5% appearing once. The sequences come from CD4+ T cells sorted from PBMCs, collected 9 to 11 days after the first yellow fever vaccination. The origin of the receptors is a man aged 18 to 29 who received the YFV17D yellow fever vaccine.

This clonotype was seen many times. This chain connects TRBV12-3 or TRBV12-4 to TRBJ1-4; no reliable D call. The length of the CDR3 is 13 residues. The germline V and J ends were trimmed by 6 bases and 4 bases, with 9 bases remaining between them. CDR3 amino acids: CASRDSRNEKLFF. As DNA, the CDR3 is TGTGCCAGCAGGGACTCGCGTAATGAAAAACTGTTTTTT.

This clonotype was observed a handful of times. At one end, the junction sequence differs from germline, possibly due to a read error. This chain links TRBV20-1 with TRBJ1-2, with 9 bases fitting TRBD1. Germline V gene data show CDR1 as DFQATT and CDR2 as SNEGSKA (reference sequence). The CDR3 loop spans 12 amino acids. Here the CDR3 reads CSDRQGGYGYTF. The CDR3 bases are TGCAGTGATAGACAGGGGGGCTATGGCTACACCTTC.

The sample holds many counts of this clonotype. This chain links TRBV7-2 with TRBJ2-3, with TRBD2 identical over 8 bases. CDR1 is SGHTA, CDR2 FQGNSA, per germline. This CDR3 is 16 amino acids long. With V trimmed by 1 base and J by 4 bases, 7 bases remained unmatched. The CDR3 here is CASSLGRRGGADTQYF. In DNA, the CDR3 is TGTGCCAGCAGCTTAGGTAGACGGGGGGGCGCAGATACGCAGTATTTT.

This clonotype was counted once. This could be a read error, since a much larger clone is one nucleotide away. The gene calls are TRBV5-1 and TRBJ1-1; no clear D gene. Germline loops: CDR1 SGHRS, CDR2 YFSETQ. The CDR3 contains 14 residues. Trimming took off 4 bases at V and 5 bases at J, with 15 bases between the two ends. The CDR3 DNA follows: TGCGCCAGCAGCCGGAATCCGGGGATTACTGAAGCTTTCTTT. Translation gives CASSRNPGITEAFF.

The J gene is TRBJ2-3, the V gene TRBV4-3; D is possibly TRBD2 (5 bases). V dropped 0 bases and J dropped 6 bases, with 7 bases sitting between them. Germline CDR1 and CDR2: LGHNA and YSLEER. The CDR3 consists of 13 residues. Here the CDR3 reads CASSQEGADTQYF. The CDR3 bases are TGCGCCAGCAGCCAAGAGGGAGCGGATACGCAGTATTTT.

In this sample, this clonotype turned up many times. V usage is TRBV5-5 and J usage is TRBJ2-3; D perhaps matches TRBD2 (6 bases). Germline V gene data show CDR1 as SGHKS and CDR2 as YYEKEE (reference sequence). This CDR3 contains 15 residues. V lost 4 bases to trimming and J lost 2 bases, with 14 bases between them. The CDR3 protein is CASSIPRGTTDTQYF. The CDR3 nucleotides read TGTGCCAGCAGCATACCTCGGGGGACCACAGATACGCAGTATTTT.

This clonotype was seen repeatedly, ten times or more. The gene calls are TRBV6-2 or TRBV6-3 and TRBJ2-1; no reliable D call. The CDR3 loop spans 13 amino acids. Germline V gene sequence: CDR1 MNHEY, CDR2 SVGEGT. With 7 bases removed from V and 5 bases from J, the gap between germline ends came to 12 bases. The CDR3 DNA follows: TGTGCCAGCAACGAAGGCGGCCACAATGAGCAGTTCTTC. Amino acids: CASNEGGHNEQFF.

In the case of this clonotype: A much larger clone differs by one base, so this may be a read error. The chain carries TRBV19 and TRBJ1-5, with D maybe TRBD1 (6 bases). V gave up 7 bases and J gave up 5 bases, with 15 bases separating them. Per the germline V gene, CDR1 is LNHDA and CDR2 is SQIVND (reference sequence). The CDR3 is made up of 14 amino acids. Here the CDR3 reads CASTEIQGHQPQHF. The DNA of the CDR3 is TGTGCCAGTACGGAAATACAGGGCCATCAGCCCCAGCATTTT. The whole variable domain, remainder taken from reference TRBV19 and TRBJ1-5, is DGGITQSPKYLFRKEGQNVTLSCEQNLNHDAMYWYRQDPGQGLRLIYYSQIVNDFQKGDIAEGYSVSREKKESFPLTVTSAQKNPTAFYLCASTEIQGHQPQHFGDGTRLSIL.

This clonotype was recorded many times. The chain has TRBV5-1 and TRBJ2-7; 9 positions match TRBD2. CDR3 length: 14 residues. The V gene end was trimmed by 5 bases and the J gene end by 9 bases; junction bases not matched to a gene: 12. From germline, CDR1 is SGHRS and CDR2 YFSETQ. The CDR3 loop is CASRNYSGSPGQYF. The CDR3 coding sequence is TGCGCCAGCAGAAATTATAGCGGGAGTCCTGGGCAGTACTTC.

This clonotype was seen at least ten times. The genes are TRBV7-2 and TRBJ2-3, with 8 positions matching TRBD1. CDR1 and CDR2 (germline): SGHTA, FQGNSA. Trimming removed 6 bases from V and 1 base from J; junction bases left unmatched: 3. There are 14 residues in the CDR3. CDR3 amino acids: CASRGQVGTDTQYF. CDR3 DNA: TGTGCCAGCAGGGGACAGGTGGGCACAGATACGCAGTATTTT.

At least ten counts were recorded for this clonotype. This chain uses TRBV18 with TRBJ2-1, with no clear D. The CDR3 has 12 amino acids. The germline V gene has CDR1 KGHSH and CDR2 LQKENI. With 0 bases removed from V and 6 bases from J, the gap between germline ends came to 3 bases. CDR3 in DNA: TGTGCCAGCTCACCACCCCTCAATGAGCAGTTCTTC. Translation gives CASSPPLNEQFF.

Many counts were recorded for this clonotype. The J gene is TRBJ1-2, the V gene TRBV3-1; 7 nucleotides align to TRBD1. The CDR3 length is 15 residues. Germline V gives CDR1 LGHDT, CDR2 YNNKEL (reference sequence). V gave up 4 bases and J gave up 7 bases; unmatched junction bases: 12. CDR3 region: CASSLRQGSTTGYTF. The CDR3 DNA follows: TGTGCCAGCAGCCTTAGACAGGGTTCTACTACTGGCTACACCTTC.

This clonotype was seen a single time. This could be a read error, since a much larger clone is one nucleotide away. This chain uses TRBV19 with TRBJ2-1; the D gene is possibly TRBD2 (6 bases). This CDR3 region has 15 residues. Germline CDR1 and CDR2: LNHDA and SQIVND (reference sequence). The CDR3 nucleotides are TGTGCCAGTAGTATGCGGGGTAGCTCCTTCAATGAGCAGTTCTTC. This translates into CASSMRGSSFNEQFF.

The chain uses TRBV28 and TRBJ1-2; possible D gene TRBD1, 5 bases. Germline-derived CDR1 and CDR2 are MDHEN and SYDVKM. Deletions cut 6 bases from V and 6 bases from J, with 14 bases between. This CDR3 has 13 residues. The CDR3 nucleotides are TGTGCCAGCAGGGGGAGGGACGTAGATGGCTACACCTTC. It encodes CASRGRDVDGYTF.

Note on this clonotype: A read error may explain this, as a much larger clone is one base away. V and J are TRBV4-3 and TRBJ1-4; D remains ambiguous. The germline CDR1 and CDR2 sequences are LGHNA and YSLEER. The CDR3 sequence is 12 residues long. CDR3 sequence: CASRGTKEKLFF. For the CDR3, the DNA is TGCGCCAGCAGAGGAACTAAGGAAAAACTGTTTTTT.

This clonotype has a count of ten or more. CDR3 sequence reads: CASSPRSVDSPLHF. The CDR3 DNA follows: TGCGCCAGCAGCCCAAGATCAGTGGATTCACCCCTCCACTTT. V usage is TRBV4-1 and J usage is TRBJ1-6; D uncertain. Trimming left V 4 bases short and J 8 bases short, with 12 bases between. CDR1 MGHRA and CDR2 YSYEKL come from the germline V gene. The CDR3 consists of 14 residues.

The chain carries TRBV5-4 and TRBJ2-5; TRBD2 matches at 12 bases. Germline CDR1 is SGHNT and CDR2 is YYREEE (reference sequence). CDR3 length: 17 amino acids. The J segment lost 2 bases and the V segment lost 0 bases, leaving 5 bases of the junction unmatched. The CDR3 protein is CASSLAASGGGQETQYF. The CDR3 nucleotides read TGTGCCAGCAGCTTGGCCGCTAGCGGGGGGGGACAAGAGACCCAGTACTTC.

Ten or more counts support this clonotype. The V gene is TRBV2, the J gene TRBJ2-7, with 14 bases that match TRBD2. J was trimmed by 9 bases and V by 7 bases; bases with no gene match: 5. CDR1 and CDR2 from the germline V gene are SNHLY and FYNNEI. CDR3 length: 13 residues. CDR3 DNA: TGTGCCAGCAATCCGGGACTAGCGGGGGTGCAGTACTTC. Translation gives CASNPGLAGVQYF.

This clonotype was seen many times. The V gene is TRBV19, the J gene TRBJ2-2, with a possible D match to TRBD2 (5 bases). The germline V gene encodes CDR1 LNHDA and CDR2 SQIVND (reference sequence). The CDR3 length is 17 residues. Trimming shortened V by 5 bases and J by 5 bases, and 21 bases separated the two germline ends. CDR3 bases: TGTGCCAGTAGTCGAGGGATAGGTCTAGTTAGAACCGGGGAGCTGTTTTTT. Translating it yields CASSRGIGLVRTGELFF.

This clonotype was found many times. The CDR3 DNA reads as TGTGCCAGCAGCTCCGGGACAGGGTTGTTTTTAGCCAAAAACATTCAGTACTTC. Protein sequence: CASSSGTGLFLAKNIQYF. The V gene is TRBV11-2, the J gene TRBJ2-4; 9 bases line up with TRBD1. Germline CDR1 reads SGHAT; CDR2 reads FQNNGV. V lost 4 bases, J lost 0 bases, and 10 bases stayed unmatched. The CDR3 is 18 amino acids.